A selection of T cell receptor beta chains follows, all from one sample in a study of blood T cells in healthy people across ages. TCRdb fed the 5' RACE reads into MiXCR, producing one record per CDR3 protein. Here the sample spans 600,000 or so distinct CDR3 sequences, approximately 30% being singletons. Input material: blood. These receptor sequences come from a woman of 80 years or more in good health. Both conserved end residues are part of each CDR3. The D gene is left open where the match is weak. Clone size is given for some rows only: seen once, a few or many times, or a class if the clone is expanded.

NA	TRBV30	TRBJ1-2	NA	CAWSVQTGSYGYTF	TGTGCCTGGAGTGTACAAACAGGGAGCTATGGCTACACCTTC
many	TRBV5-1	TRBJ2-1	NA	CASSFFGEVYNEQFF	TGCGCCAGCAGCTTCTTCGGGGAGGTCTACAATGAGCAGTTCTTC
many	TRBV5-1	TRBJ2-1	TRBD1	CASSPWTGDYNEQFF	TGCGCCAGCAGCCCCTGGACAGGGGACTACAATGAGCAGTTCTTC
many	TRBV5-1	TRBJ2-7	NA	CASSLGDEQYF	TGCGCCAGCAGCTTGGGGGACGAGCAGTACTTC
NA	TRBV5-1	TRBJ1-1	NA	CASSDQGRGTEAFF	TGCGCCAGCAGCGACCAAGGCAGGGGCACTGAAGCTTTCTTT
many	TRBV9	TRBJ2-1	NA	CASSPRAGEYNEQFF	TGTGCCAGCAGCCCCCGGGCAGGGGAGTACAATGAGCAGTTCTTC
many	TRBV29-1	TRBJ1-2	NA	CSVVRDTTNYGYTF	TGCAGCGTTGTAAGGGACACCACTAACTATGGCTACACCTTC
many	TRBV20-1	TRBJ1-2	NA	CSARDQRGFGYTF	TGCAGTGCTAGAGATCAGCGGGGCTTTGGCTACACCTTC
NA	TRBV11-2	TRBJ2-1	NA	CASSEGGSAYNEQFF	TGTGCCAGCTCCGAGGGGGGTAGTGCCTACAATGAGCAGTTCTTC
many	TRBV20-1	TRBJ2-7	NA	CSASGDKPRPEQYF	TGCAGTGCTAGTGGCGATAAACCTAGGCCCGAGCAGTACTTC
many	TRBV24-1	TRBJ2-1	TRBD1	CATSDSGTGGFEQFF	TGTGCCACCAGTGATTCGGGGACAGGGGGCTTCGAGCAGTTCTTC
many	TRBV7-9	TRBJ2-7	TRBD1	CASSLYRDRASYEQYF	TGTGCCAGCAGCTTATACCGGGACAGGGCCTCCTACGAGCAGTACTTC
NA	TRBV3-1	TRBJ2-2	NA	CASSTFSAGVGNGELFF	TGTGCCAGCAGCACATTTAGCGCCGGGGTTGGTAACGGGGAGCTGTTTTTT
many	TRBV6-1	TRBJ2-7	TRBD1	CASSFGQGPTYEQYF	TGTGCCAGCAGTTTCGGACAGGGGCCGACCTACGAGCAGTACTTC
NA	TRBV7-2	TRBJ2-7	NA	CASSLTQFYEQYF	TGTGCCAGCAGCTTGACACAATTCTACGAGCAGTACTTC
NA	TRBV5-1	TRBJ1-2	TRBD1	CASSLAGQGGAGYTF	TGCGCCAGCAGCTTGGCCGGACAGGGGGGTGCTGGCTACACCTTC